The 26 T cell receptor beta chains listed next were all sequenced from one sample in a study of patients and donors after allogeneic stem cell transplantation. TCRdb independently ran MiXCR on the RT-PCR reads; one entry per CDR3 protein. Of about 40,000 distinct CDR3 sequences detected, roughly 30% appear once; the ten largest clones hold around 72%. Sequencing input: blood, either unsorted or a sorted T cell fraction (not recorded which). All receptors derive from a human donor who was either an allogeneic HSCT recipient or a stem cell or donor lymphocyte infusion donor (not recorded which). It is not recorded whose cells these are; they may come from a transplant donor.

The rearrangement links TRBV6-5 to TRBJ2-5; D may match TRBD1 or TRBD2 (5 bases each). The germline V and J ends were trimmed by 0 bases and 2 bases, with 10 bases remaining between them. This CDR3 spans 15 amino acids. The V gene's germline CDR1 is MNHEY and CDR2 SVGAGI. CDR3 sequence (DNA): TGTGCCAGCAGTTACTCAGGCAGGGAGCAAGAGACCCAGTACTTC. Protein product: CASSYSGREQETQYF.

This clonotype was counted only a few times. V gene TRBV12-3 or TRBV12-4 combines with J gene TRBJ1-1, with TRBD1 identical over 7 bases. The length of the CDR3 is 11 residues. J was trimmed by 11 bases and V by 6 bases; bases with no gene match: 6. CDR3 in amino acids: CASRRGPEAFF. Written as DNA, the CDR3 is TGTGCCAGCAGAAGGGGGCCAGAGGCTTTCTTT.

This clonotype showed up just a few times. V is TRBV12-3 or TRBV12-4 and J is TRBJ1-5; D possibly corresponds to TRBD1 (6 bases). CDR3 size: 15 residues. V gave up 4 bases and J gave up 0 bases, with 10 bases separating them. The CDR3 loop reads CASSWTVDSNQPQHF. CDR3 nucleotide sequence: TGTGCCAGCAGTTGGACAGTTGATAGCAATCAGCCCCAGCATTTT.

V gene TRBV12-3 or TRBV12-4 combines with J gene TRBJ1-2; TRBD1 might be the D (6 bases). The ends were cut back, 6 bases at V and 3 bases at J, with 8 bases in the middle. The CDR3 consists of 12 residues. This CDR3 reads CASRQGHYGYTF. The DNA of the CDR3 is TGTGCCAGCAGACAGGGCCACTATGGCTACACCTTC.

This clonotype was seen more than once but under ten times. V usage is TRBV7-2 and J usage is TRBJ1-2; 10 nucleotides line up with TRBD1. V was clipped by 1 base and J by 6 bases; unmatched bases: 2. The germline CDR1 and CDR2 sequences are SGHTA and FQGNSA. The CDR3 is 14 residues long. DNA of the CDR3: TGTGCCAGCAGCTTAGGCGACAGGGGGCATGGCTACACCTTC. This gives the protein CASSLGDRGHGYTF.

The rearrangement joins TRBV7-2 to TRBJ2-3; no reliable D call. V was clipped by 3 bases and J by 4 bases, with 8 bases between them. The CDR3 is 13 amino acids. CDR1 and CDR2 (germline): SGHTA, FQGNSA. The CDR3 region has the DNA TGTGCCAGCAGCTTTGGGCTAGCAGATACGCAGTATTTT. Residues: CASSFGLADTQYF.

In its sample, this clonotype was seen a few times. J is TRBJ2-5 and V is TRBV7-2, with D possibly matching TRBD2 (5 bases). Germline V lookup: CDR1 SGHTA, CDR2 FQGNSA. The CDR3 loop spans 13 amino acids. V was shortened by 5 bases and J by 6 bases, with 13 bases between the two germline ends. The CDR3 DNA follows: TGTGCCAGCAGCCCTGGACTCGTCAAGACCCAGTACTTC. Its protein product is CASSPGLVKTQYF.

V gene TRBV4-1 combines with J gene TRBJ2-7, with 12 bases fitting TRBD1. V gave up 1 base and J gave up 4 bases; unmatched junction bases: 8. This CDR3 contains 17 residues. Germline V gives CDR1 MGHRA, CDR2 YSYEKL. The CDR3, as DNA: TGCGCCAGCAGCCAAGCCCTCCCGGGACAGGGGGCTTACGAGCAGTACTTC. This encodes CASSQALPGQGAYEQYF.

This chain uses TRBV10-3 with TRBJ2-7, with D perhaps TRBD1 (6 bases). This CDR3 is built from 14 residues. Looked up from germline, CDR1 is ENHRY and CDR2 is SYGVKD. Deletions cut 7 bases from V and 1 base from J, with 14 bases between. The CDR3, as DNA: TGTGCCATCACCGACCGGGACAAGTCCTACGAGCAGTACTTC. Residues: CAITDRDKSYEQYF.

Written as DNA, the CDR3 is TGTGCCAGCACCCCTGATGGCCGTGGCTATGGCTACACCTTC. This sequence encodes CASTPDGRGYGYTF. V is TRBV6-5 and J is TRBJ1-2; D is uncertain. The V end lost 7 bases, the J end lost 4 bases, and 16 bases lay between the germline ends. The CDR3 length is 14 residues. CDR1 is MNHEY, CDR2 SVGAGI, per germline.

V gene TRBV10-3 combines with J gene TRBJ2-5; D is unresolved. CDR1 is ENHRY and CDR2 is SYGVKD in the germline V gene. The germline V and J ends were trimmed by 6 bases and 3 bases, with 11 bases remaining between them. The CDR3 totals 13 residues. DNA of the CDR3: TGTGCCATCAGGCCTACCTCGGAAGAGACCCAGTACTTC. This translates into CAIRPTSEETQYF.

In its sample, this clonotype was seen a few times. The chain joins TRBV12-3 or TRBV12-4 to TRBJ1-4; D uncertain. The V gene lost 8 bases and the J gene lost 5 bases, with 12 bases spanning the gap. CDR3 length equals 13 residues. DNA for the CDR3: TGTGCCAGCGGTCCAAAAGGCAATGAAAAACTGTTTTTT. Translating gives CASGPKGNEKLFF.

This rearrangement joins TRBV7-9 to TRBJ2-5; perhaps TRBD1 as D (6 bases). The CDR3 has 17 residues. V lost 5 bases and J lost 0, with 19 bases in between. Germline assignment: CDR1 SEHNR and CDR2 FQNEAQ (reference sequence). CDR3 in DNA: TGTGCCAGCAGCCCACTGGGGGCCGAAGCCTACCAAGAGACCCAGTACTTC. Translated, it gives CASSPLGAEAYQETQYF.

A word on this clonotype: The DNA is left out, because the CDR3 cannot be placed on it with certainty; the CDR3 is given as TCRdb lists it. The chain combines TRBV21-1 with TRBJ2-2; the D call in the table, TRBD1, was not verified against the DNA. TRBV21-1 is an annotated pseudogene. The CDR3 comprises 18 residues, both ends counted. The CDR3 here is CASSFPYRDRGCPGSCFF.

The rearrangement joins TRBV6-2 or TRBV6-3 to TRBJ2-5; perhaps TRBD1 as D (6 bases). Germline values: CDR1 MNHEY, CDR2 SVGEGT. The CDR3 has 15 residues. Trimming shortened V by 5 bases and J by 4 bases, and 17 bases separated the two germline ends. The chain's CDR3 is CASSDPQGRVETQYF. DNA of the CDR3: TGTGCCAGCAGTGATCCTCAGGGGCGGGTAGAGACCCAGTACTTC.

Ten or more counts support this clonotype. CDR3 sequence (DNA): TGTGCCAGCAGTGAAAGCGGGGGGGGATACACTGAAGCTTTCTTT. Its protein is CASSESGGGYTEAFF. This chain uses TRBV2 with TRBJ1-1; possibly TRBD1 for D (5 bases). Germline V gene data show CDR1 as SNHLY and CDR2 as FYNNEI. The CDR3 spans 15 residues. Trimming shortened V by 2 bases and J by 3 bases, and 13 bases separated the two germline ends.

This chain joins TRBV12-3 or TRBV12-4 and TRBJ2-7; D is ambiguous. The germline V and J ends were trimmed by 1 base and 6 bases, with 10 bases remaining between them. This CDR3 spans 13 amino acids. CDR3 nucleotide sequence: TGTGCCAGCAGTTTAGGAGTTTGGGGCGAGCAGTACTTC. Protein: CASSLGVWGEQYF.

This clonotype appeared many times. The J gene is TRBJ2-7, the V gene TRBV5-1; a weak D match, TRBD1 (6 bases). The V end was cut by 0 bases, the J end by 1 base, with 8 bases between. The CDR3 extends over 14 amino acids. The germline CDR1 and CDR2 sequences are SGHRS and YFSETQ. The CDR3 region is CASSLAGQSYEQYF. For the CDR3, the DNA is TGCGCCAGCAGCTTGGCCGGACAGTCCTACGAGCAGTACTTC.

The CDR3 here is CSVERTPEGELFF. As DNA, the CDR3 is TGCAGCGTTGAGCGGACCCCGGAGGGGGAGCTGTTTTTT. The chain links TRBV29-1 to TRBJ2-2, with no clear D. V lost 3 bases and J lost 8, with 13 bases in between. Germline CDR1 is SQVTM and CDR2 is ANQGSEA. The CDR3 has 13 amino acids.

This clonotype was detected a few times. The J gene is TRBJ2-7, the V gene TRBV6-5; TRBD1 aligns across 10 bases. The germline V gene encodes CDR1 MNHEY and CDR2 SVGAGI. The length of the CDR3 is 16 residues. V trimming: 6 bases; J trimming: 0 bases; junction bases outside the gene matches: 8. In DNA, the CDR3 is TGTGCCAGCAGGCCATGGGGACAGGGGCACTCCTACGAGCAGTACTTC. Amino acid sequence: CASRPWGQGHSYEQYF.

Details on this clonotype: This clone may be a read error of a much larger clone one base away. This sequence joins TRBV4-1 and TRBJ1-6; weak D call: TRBD1 (6 bases). Germline V gives CDR1 MGHRA, CDR2 YSYEKL. The CDR3 covers 16 residues. V lost 5 bases, J lost 3 bases, and 14 bases lay in between. DNA of the CDR3: TGCGCCAGCAGCGAGGGACATCTCTTCTATAATTCACCCCTCCACTTT. Translation: CASSEGHLFYNSPLHF.

The chain links TRBV18 to TRBJ1-1; D is uncertain. Germline CDR1 KGHSH, CDR2 LQKENI. This CDR3 spans 14 amino acids. V lost 1 base and J 4 bases, leaving 10 bases between the germline ends. CDR3 nucleotide sequence: TGTGCCAGCTCACCACAAGGGAAGGGCACTGAAGCTTTCTTT. Protein product: CASSPQGKGTEAFF.

The chain combines TRBV20-1 with TRBJ1-4, with D possibly TRBD1 on 6 matching bases. V was shortened by 5 bases and J by 5 bases, with 15 bases between the two germline ends. The CDR3 sequence is 14 residues long. From germline, CDR1 is DFQATT and CDR2 SNEGSKA (reference sequence). CDR3 sequence: CSAGGGRRNEKLFF. The CDR3 DNA follows: TGCAGTGCTGGGGGGGGCAGGCGGAATGAAAAACTGTTTTTT.

This clonotype is termed medium-sized. This sequence joins TRBV5-5 and TRBJ2-1; D is possibly TRBD1 or TRBD2 (5 bases each). The CDR3 loop spans 16 amino acids. V lost 2 bases and J 2 bases, leaving 14 bases between the germline ends. CDR1 and CDR2 from the germline V gene are SGHKS and YYEKEE (reference sequence). The CDR3 loop is CASSLPGTRTYNEQFF. The CDR3 nucleotides read TGTGCCAGCAGCTTACCCGGGACGAGAACCTACAATGAGCAGTTCTTC.

The chain employs TRBV12-3 or TRBV12-4 and TRBJ1-2; D is possibly TRBD1 (5 bases). CDR3 length equals 13 residues. V gave up 7 bases and J gave up 8 bases, with 17 bases separating them. CDR3 in DNA: TGTGCCAGCAACATCTACAGGCGTGGGGGCTACACCTTC. Protein: CASNIYRRGGYTF.

This clonotype is medium-sized in the sample. The rearrangement uses TRBV5-4 and TRBJ1-5, with TRBD1 as a possible D gene (6 bases). CDR1 is SGHNT, CDR2 YYREEE, per germline (reference sequence). The CDR3 spans 14 residues. Trimming shortened V by 4 bases and J by 2 bases, and 10 bases separated the two germline ends. Written as DNA, the CDR3 is TGTGCCAGCAGCGTACAGGGAGGCAATCAGCCCCAGCATTTT. Its protein is CASSVQGGNQPQHF.